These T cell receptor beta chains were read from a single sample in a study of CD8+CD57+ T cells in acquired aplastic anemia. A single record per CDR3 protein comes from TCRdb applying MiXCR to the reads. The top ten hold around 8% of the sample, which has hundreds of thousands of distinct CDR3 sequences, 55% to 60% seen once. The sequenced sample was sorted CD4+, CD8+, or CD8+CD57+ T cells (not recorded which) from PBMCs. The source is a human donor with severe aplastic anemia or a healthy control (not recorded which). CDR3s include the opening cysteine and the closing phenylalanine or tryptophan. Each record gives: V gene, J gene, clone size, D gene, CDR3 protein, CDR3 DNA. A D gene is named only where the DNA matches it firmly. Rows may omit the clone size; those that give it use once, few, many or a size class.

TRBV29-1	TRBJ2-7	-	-	CSVDEGDLREQYF	TGCAGCGTTGACGAGGGGGATCTCCGCGAGCAGTACTTC
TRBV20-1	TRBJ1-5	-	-	CSATGKYYEHF	TGCAGTGCTACAGGGAAATACTACGAGCATTTT
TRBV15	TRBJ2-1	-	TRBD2	CATSRDPLAGYNEQFF	TGTGCCACCAGCAGAGACCCGTTAGCGGGCTACAATGAGCAGTTCTTC
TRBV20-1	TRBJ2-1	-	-	CSASHQGARGEQFF	TGCAGTGCTAGTCATCAAGGGGCGCGAGGTGAGCAGTTCTTC
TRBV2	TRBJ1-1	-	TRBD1	CASSGSGGGHEAFF	TGTGCCAGCAGTGGATCAGGGGGCGGTCATGAAGCTTTCTTT
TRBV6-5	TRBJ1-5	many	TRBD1	CASSPGGRANQPQHF	TGTGCCAGCAGCCCAGGGGGCAGGGCCAATCAGCCCCAGCATTTT
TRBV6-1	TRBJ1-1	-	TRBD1	CAISEPPPGQGVMRAEAFF	TGTGCCATCAGTGAGCCTCCTCCGGGACAGGGGGTCATGCGCGCTGAAGCTTTCTTT
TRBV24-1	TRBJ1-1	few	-	CATSGNTGLNTEAFF	TGTGCCACCAGTGGAAATACAGGGCTGAACACTGAAGCTTTCTTT
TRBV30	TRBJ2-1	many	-	CAWSVLNEQFF	TGTGCCTGGAGTGTGCTAAATGAGCAGTTCTTC
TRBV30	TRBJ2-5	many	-	CAWSTTGTPQETQYF	TGTGCCTGGAGTACTACCGGGACCCCGCAAGAGACCCAGTACTTC
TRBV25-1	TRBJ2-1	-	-	CACSEVDSSSYNEQFF	TGTGCCTGCAGTGAAGTCGATTCCAGCTCCTACAATGAGCAGTTCTTC
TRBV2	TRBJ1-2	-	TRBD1	CASTPRDSSISGYCGYTF	TGTGCCAGCACACCAAGGGACAGTTCAATCTCCGGGTACTGTGGCTACACCTTC
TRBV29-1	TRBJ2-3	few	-	CSVRRGGSTDTQYF	TGCAGCGTTAGGCGCGGGGGCAGCACAGATACGCAGTATTTT
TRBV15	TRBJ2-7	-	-	CATSREGIATSYEQYF	TGTGCCACCAGCAGAGAGGGAATAGCTACGTCCTACGAGCAGTACTTC
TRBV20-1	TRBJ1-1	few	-	CSAGSWGAVEAFF	TGCAGTGCTGGATCGTGGGGGGCTGTTGAAGCTTTCTTT
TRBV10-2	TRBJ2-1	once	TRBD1	CASMGPGQGYNEQFF	TGCGCCAGCATGGGGCCGGGACAGGGTTACAATGAGCAGTTCTTC
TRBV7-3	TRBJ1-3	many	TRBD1	CASSLSGGGNTIYF	TGTGCCAGCAGCTTATCAGGGGGCGGAAACACCATATATTTT
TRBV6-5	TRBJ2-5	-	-	CATERGPAQYF	TGTGCCACCGAGAGGGGACCGGCCCAGTACTTC
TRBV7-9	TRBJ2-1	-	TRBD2	CASSPWTSGSSNEQFF	TGTGCCAGCAGCCCTTGGACTAGCGGGAGTAGCAATGAGCAGTTCTTC
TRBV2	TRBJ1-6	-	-	CASSETGGPLHF	TGTGCCAGCAGTGAGACGGGGGGCCCCCTCCACTTT
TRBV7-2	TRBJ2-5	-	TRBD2	CASFGGEETQYF	TGTGCCAGCTTTGGGGGGGAAGAGACCCAGTACTTC
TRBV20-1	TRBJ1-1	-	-	CSALYGGSTEAFF	TGCAGTGCCCTTTACGGGGGAAGCACTGAAGCTTTCTTT
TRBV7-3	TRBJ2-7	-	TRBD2	CASSSVPGLAINEQYF	TGTGCCAGCAGCTCTGTCCCGGGACTAGCTATCAACGAGCAGTACTTC
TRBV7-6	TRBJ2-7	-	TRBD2	CASSPSGREYEQYF	TGTGCCAGCAGCCCTAGCGGGAGAGAGTACGAGCAGTACTTC
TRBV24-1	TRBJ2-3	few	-	CATSDYLGDTQYF	TGTGCCACCAGTGACTATCTTGGGGATACGCAGTATTTT
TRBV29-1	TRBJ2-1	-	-	CSVVPGYNEQFF	TGCAGCGTTGTCCCCGGCTACAATGAGCAGTTCTTC
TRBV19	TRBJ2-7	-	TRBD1	CASKSGRGPYEQYF	TGTGCCAGTAAAAGCGGCAGGGGGCCCTACGAGCAGTACTTC
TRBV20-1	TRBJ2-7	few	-	CSASKLYEQYF	TGCAGTGCTAGTAAGTTATACGAGCAGTACTTC
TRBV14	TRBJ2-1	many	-	CASSPFQVPGEQFF	TGTGCCAGCAGCCCCTTTCAGGTCCCAGGTGAGCAGTTCTTC
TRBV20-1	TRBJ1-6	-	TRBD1	CSASLDRRIRSLHF	TGCAGTGCTAGCCTGGACAGGCGAATTAGGTCCCTCCACTTT
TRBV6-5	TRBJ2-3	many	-	CASSLNRVTDTQYF	TGTGCCAGCAGTCTCAACAGGGTCACAGATACGCAGTATTTT
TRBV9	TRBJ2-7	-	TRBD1	CASGEGQGNEQYF	TGTGCCAGCGGGGAGGGACAGGGTAACGAGCAGTACTTC
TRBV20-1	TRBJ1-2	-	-	CSARDQGPRTDGYTF	TGCAGTGCTAGAGATCAGGGACCCCGGACGGATGGCTACACCTTC
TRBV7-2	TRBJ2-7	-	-	CASSLGMGPLYEQYF	TGTGCCAGCAGCTTAGGCATGGGCCCACTCTACGAGCAGTACTTC
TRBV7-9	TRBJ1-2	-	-	CASSPRTTPSYGYTF	TGTGCCAGCAGCCCTCGGACAACGCCGTCCTATGGCTACACCTTC
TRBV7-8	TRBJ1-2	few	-	CASSLVEGSNYGYTF	TGTGCCAGCAGCTTAGTGGAAGGTTCTAACTATGGCTACACCTTC
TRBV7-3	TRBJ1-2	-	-	CASNTGRGYTF	TGTGCCAGCAATACGGGGCGAGGCTACACCTTC
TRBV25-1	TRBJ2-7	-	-	CASSRLSSYEQYF	TGTGCCAGCAGCCGCCTAAGCTCCTACGAGCAGTACTTC
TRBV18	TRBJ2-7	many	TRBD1	CASSPQGQGTYEQYF	TGTGCCAGCTCACCACAAGGACAGGGAACCTACGAGCAGTACTTC
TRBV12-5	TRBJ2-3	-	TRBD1	CASSPTSRGTDTQYF	TGTGCCAGCAGCCCTACAAGCAGGGGGACAGATACGCAGTATTTT
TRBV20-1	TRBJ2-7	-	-	CSASVSEDEQYF	TGCAGTGCTAGCGTCTCTGAAGATGAGCAGTACTTC
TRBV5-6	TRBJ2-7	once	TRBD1	CASVRQGHEQYF	TGTGCCAGCGTGAGACAGGGGCACGAGCAGTACTTC
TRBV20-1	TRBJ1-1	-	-	CSARGVTDTEAFF	TGCAGTGCTAGAGGAGTTACTGACACTGAAGCTTTCTTT
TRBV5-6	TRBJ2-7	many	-	CASSLRGILRRDEQYF	TGTGCCAGCAGCTTGAGAGGTATTCTAAGGAGGGACGAGCAGTACTTC
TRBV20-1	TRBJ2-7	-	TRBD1	CSARNVDRGGYEQYF	TGCAGTGCTAGAAACGTGGACAGGGGCGGTTACGAGCAGTACTTC
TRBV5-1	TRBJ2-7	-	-	CASSPRDTEQYF	TGCGCCAGCAGCCCGAGGGACACCGAGCAGTACTTC
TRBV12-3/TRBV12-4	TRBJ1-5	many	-	CASTTRGSNQPQHF	TGTGCCAGCACCACCAGGGGTAGCAATCAGCCCCAGCATTTT
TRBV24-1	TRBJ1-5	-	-	CATSDPTGGAGCNQPQHF	TGTGCCACCAGTGATCCGACGGGGGGGGCAGGATGCAATCAGCCCCAGCATTTT
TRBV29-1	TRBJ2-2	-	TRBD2	CSVEVSGSNTGELFF	TGCAGCGTTGAAGTTAGCGGGTCGAACACCGGGGAGCTGTTTTTT
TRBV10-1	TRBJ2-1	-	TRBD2	CASSESVSGAEQFF	TGCGCCAGCAGTGAGTCAGTGAGCGGGGCTGAGCAGTTCTTC
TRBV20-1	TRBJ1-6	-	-	CSARPTEAGYNSPLHF	TGCAGTGCTAGACCCACAGAGGCCGGCTATAATTCACCCCTCCACTTT
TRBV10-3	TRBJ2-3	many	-	CASSWGVGDLSSTDTQYF	TGTGCCTCATCATGGGGGGTGGGGGACCTTAGTAGCACAGATACGCAGTATTTT
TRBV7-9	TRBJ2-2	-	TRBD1	CASASWTGNTGELFF	TGTGCCAGCGCCTCTTGGACAGGGAACACCGGGGAGCTGTTTTTT